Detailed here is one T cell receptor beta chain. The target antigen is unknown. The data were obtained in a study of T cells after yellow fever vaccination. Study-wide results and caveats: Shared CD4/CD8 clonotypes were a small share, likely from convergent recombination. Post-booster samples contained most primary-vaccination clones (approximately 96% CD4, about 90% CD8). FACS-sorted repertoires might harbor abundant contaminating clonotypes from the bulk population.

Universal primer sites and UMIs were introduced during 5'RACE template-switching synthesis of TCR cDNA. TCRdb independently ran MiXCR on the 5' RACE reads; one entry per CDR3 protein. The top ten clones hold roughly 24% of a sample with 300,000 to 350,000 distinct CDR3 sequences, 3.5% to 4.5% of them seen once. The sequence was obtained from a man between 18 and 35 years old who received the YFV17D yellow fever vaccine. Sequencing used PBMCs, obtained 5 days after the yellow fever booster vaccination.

CDR3 in amino acids: CASTRLAGAGNEQFF. As DNA, the CDR3 is TGTGCCAGCACCAGACTAGCGGGGGCGGGGAATGAGCAGTTCTTC. The chain is built from TRBV6-5 and TRBJ2-1; 12 bases are a match to TRBD2. V was clipped by 7 bases and J by 7 bases; unmatched bases: 8. This CDR3 spans 15 amino acids. Germline V CDR1 and CDR2: MNHEY, SVGAGI.